Below, 6 T cell receptor beta chains from the same sample are listed, as sequenced in a study of cytomegalovirus exposure and HLA in healthy donors. A multiplex PCR was run with 60 Vbeta primers and 13 Jbeta primers. Produced via immunoSEQ multiplex PCR; TCRdb's table is partial and in-frame only. In the table there are 150,000 to 200,000 clones, around three quarters of which are singletons. Input material: PBMCs. These receptors were collected from a woman aged 25 to 45 in good health and CMV-seropositive.

The chain uses TRBV5-1 and TRBJ2-2; 8 nucleotides line up with TRBD2. With 0 bases clipped from V and 1 base from J, the junction kept 2 bases outside the gene matches. CDR1 and CDR2 from the germline V gene are SGHRS and YFSETQ. The CDR3 length is 16 residues. This CDR3 is CASSLETSENTGELFF. CDR3 nucleotides: TGCGCCAGCAGCTTGGAGACTAGCGAGAACACCGGGGAGCTGTTTTTT.

This clone occurred once. This chain joins TRBV7-6 and TRBJ1-3, with 7 bases matching TRBD1. The CDR3 runs to 14 residues. With V trimmed by 3 bases and J by 4 bases, 3 bases remained unmatched. CDR1 SGHVS and CDR2 FNYEAQ come from the germline V gene. CDR3 residues: CASSFKQGGNTIYF. The CDR3 DNA reads as TGTGCCAGCAGCTTCAAACAGGGGGGAAACACCATATATTTT.

The chain joins TRBV6-5 to TRBJ2-7; D possibly corresponds to TRBD2 (6 bases). Germline CDR1 is MNHEY and CDR2 is SVGAGI. The V end lost 4 bases, the J end lost 4 bases, and 11 bases lay between the germline ends. This CDR3 is 13 amino acids long. DNA for the CDR3: TGTGCCAGCAGTTGGGGGGTGTCATACGAGCAGTACTTC. Protein: CASSWGVSYEQYF.

The chain couples TRBV28 to TRBJ1-3; 8 bases align to TRBD1. The CDR3 is made up of 14 amino acids. The germline V gene encodes CDR1 MDHEN and CDR2 SYDVKM. The ends lost 6 bases at V and 2 bases at J; junction bases unmatched: 3. CDR3 loop: CASRPGQAGNTIYF. CDR3 nucleotide sequence: TGTGCCAGCAGGCCGGGACAGGCTGGAAACACCATATATTTT.

This chain links TRBV11-2 with TRBJ1-5, with 7 bases matching TRBD1. CDR1 SGHAT and CDR2 FQNNGV come from the germline V gene. CDR3 length equals 15 residues. V lost 1 base, J lost 4 bases, and 4 bases stayed unmatched. For the CDR3, the DNA is TGTGCCAGCAGCTTAGGGGACAGACCTAATCAGCCCCAGCATTTT. This gives the protein CASSLGDRPNQPQHF.

A few counts support this clone. The chain carries TRBV21-1 and TRBJ1-3; the table's D call, TRBD1, was not checked against the DNA. TRBV21-1 has pseudogene status. CDR3 length equals 15 residues. The CDR3 region is CASSKIGTGENTIYF. The CDR3 bases are TGTGCCAGCAGCAAGATCGGGACAGGGGAAAACACCATATATTTT.